This T cell receptor (beta chain) comes out of a study of T cells in Graves' hyperthyroidism and ophthalmopathy. General study results and limits: The model forecast ophthalmopathy, anticipating it by a median roughly 6.3 months before onset.

Amplified regions were TCR beta CDR3 sequences from RNA transcripts. When the TCR CDR3 underwent first-round RT-PCR, the HTBI primer set was used. TCRdb reprocessed the multiplex PCR reads via MiXCR and lists one record per CDR3 protein. The sample consists of about 400,000 distinct CDR3 sequences, approximately 15% of them appearing once. Germline V gene lookup returns CDR1 SGHVS and CDR2 FQNEAQ. Trimming at V came to 4 bases and at J to 1 base, leaving 2 bases not matched to a gene. The CDR3 has 15 residues. This clonotype was picked up many times. The target antigen is unknown. The PBMCs were sourced from fresh peripheral blood (more than 8.5 ml).

Sequencing used blood. The rearrangement joins TRBV7-8 to TRBJ2-5; 11 bases map to TRBD1. The clonotype originates from a woman in her late teens or twenties with Graves' hyperthyroidism. CDR3 sequence: CASSSGTGGQETQYF. The CDR3 region has the DNA TGTGCCAGCAGCTCAGGGACAGGGGGCCAAGAGACCCAGTACTTC. Variable domain in full (rest from reference TRBV7-8 and TRBJ2-5): GAGVSQSPRYKVAKRGQDVALRCDPISGHVSLFWYQQALGQGPEFLTYFQNEAQLDKSGLPSDRFFAERPEGSVSTLKIQRTQQEDSAVYLCASSSGTGGQETQYFGPGTRLLVL.